These 18 T cell receptor beta chains share one sample of origin, sequenced in a study of identical twins. From the 5' RACE reads, TCRdb called clonotypes with MiXCR, one entry per CDR3 protein. The table shows fewer than 500,000 distinct CDR3 sequences, with 13% to 15% occurring only once. The sample was also reused in another study, on yellow fever vaccine responses in identical twins.

The sequenced sample consisted of CD4+ T cells sorted from blood. These receptor sequences come from a woman between 18 and 29 years old in good health.

This sequence joins TRBV7-2 and TRBJ2-1; D tentatively reads TRBD1 or TRBD2 (6 bases each). Trimming took 0 bases from V and 4 from J, leaving 13 bases between them. CDR3 length equals 16 residues. From germline, CDR1 is SGHTA and CDR2 FQGNSA. The CDR3 protein is CASSLAVGGPYNEQFF. DNA for the CDR3: TGTGCCAGCAGCTTAGCCGTCGGGGGCCCTTACAATGAGCAGTTCTTC.

The CDR3 loop is CASSQRGYGYTF. The CDR3, as DNA: TGTGCCAGCAGCCAGAGAGGCTATGGCTACACCTTC. The V and J genes are TRBV3-1 and TRBJ1-2; D is unresolved. The CDR3 is 12 residues long. Germline V gives CDR1 LGHDT, CDR2 YNNKEL (reference sequence). Trimming took 3 bases from V and 4 from J, leaving 6 bases between them. The full variable domain, rest sourced from reference TRBV3-1 and TRBJ1-2, is DTAVSQTPKYLVTQMGNDKSIKCEQNLGHDTMYWYKQDSKKFLKIMFSYNNKELIINETVPNRFSPKSPDKAHLNLHINSLELGDSAVYFCASSQRGYGYTFGSGTRLTVV.

The V call is TRBV4-2, the J call TRBJ2-5, with D maybe TRBD2 (6 bases). CDR1 and CDR2 from the germline V gene are LGHNA and YNFKEQ. The CDR3 runs to 16 residues. V was shortened by 0 bases and J by 4 bases, with 15 bases between the two germline ends. CDR3 loop: CASSQDPWTILETQYF. The CDR3, as DNA: TGTGCCAGCAGCCAAGACCCATGGACTATTCTAGAGACCCAGTACTTC.

Only a few counts were recorded for this clonotype. The chain employs TRBV27 and TRBJ2-7, with a tentative D call TRBD2 (5 bases). V lost 9 bases, J lost 4 bases, and 10 bases lay in between. The germline V gene encodes CDR1 MNHEY and CDR2 SMNVEV (reference sequence). The CDR3 loop spans 11 amino acids. The CDR3 DNA reads TGTGCCAGTTTCGGCGGGTACGAGCAGTACTTC. It codes for CASFGGYEQYF.

DNA of the CDR3: TGTGCCAGCAGACAGGGGGACTCCTATAATTCACCCCTCCACTTT. It is translated as CASRQGDSYNSPLHF. The chain joins TRBV6-1 to TRBJ1-6, with TRBD1 identical over 8 bases. Trimming at V came to 6 bases and at J to 0 bases, leaving 1 base not matched to a gene. Germline V gives CDR1 MNHNS, CDR2 SASEGT. The CDR3 contains 15 residues.

The V call is TRBV7-2, the J call TRBJ1-6, with a tentative D call TRBD1 (6 bases). Trimming stripped 4 bases from V and 7 bases from J, with 20 bases between. Per the germline V gene, CDR1 is SGHTA and CDR2 is FQGNSA. This CDR3 spans 17 amino acids. CDR3: CASSSIGRGGQNSPLHF. DNA of the CDR3: TGTGCCAGCAGCTCCATCGGGCGTGGGGGGCAAAATTCACCCCTCCACTTT.

This clonotype was counted only a few times. This rearrangement joins TRBV29-1 to TRBJ2-1, with 13 bases that match TRBD2. V dropped 6 bases and J dropped 5; count of bases not matched to a gene: 4. Germline V lookup: CDR1 SQVTM, CDR2 ANQGSEA. The CDR3 is made up of 14 amino acids. CDR3 DNA sequence: TGCAGCGTATCGGGACTAGCGGGGAACAATGAGCAGTTCTTC. Translation: CSVSGLAGNNEQFF.

This clonotype was counted at least ten times. This rearrangement joins TRBV12-3 or TRBV12-4 to TRBJ2-5; D unresolved. The V end lost 8 bases, the J end lost 9 bases, and 16 bases lay between the germline ends. The CDR3 runs to 12 residues. The CDR3 here is CASATNPLAQYF. Written as DNA, the CDR3 is TGTGCCAGCGCTACAAACCCGTTGGCCCAGTACTTC.

This clonotype was recorded many times. V usage is TRBV4-3 and J usage is TRBJ2-1, with TRBD2 identical over 8 bases. V lost 0 bases, J lost 6 bases, and 7 bases stayed unmatched. Germline CDR1 is LGHNA and CDR2 is YSLEER. The CDR3 is made up of 16 amino acids. CDR3 amino acids: CASSQDASGGFNEQFF. CDR3 nucleotides: TGCGCCAGCAGCCAAGATGCAAGCGGGGGATTCAATGAGCAGTTCTTC.

This clonotype was found a few times. This chain joins TRBV4-3 and TRBJ2-3; D unresolved. Per germline, CDR1 LGHNA and CDR2 YSLEER. This CDR3 has 15 residues. Trimming cost V 1 base and J 0 bases, with 8 bases left between them. Here the CDR3 DNA reads TGCGCCAGCAGCCAAGCGGGCGCTAGCACAGATACGCAGTATTTT. Translated, it gives CASSQAGASTDTQYF.

The genes are TRBV27 and TRBJ2-3; tentative D call: TRBD2 (6 bases). The CDR3 extends over 17 amino acids. V dropped 2 bases and J dropped 0 bases, with 15 bases sitting between them. In germline, CDR1 is MNHEY, CDR2 SMNVEV (reference sequence). Here the CDR3 reads CASSLRRGGGSTDTQYF. The CDR3 coding sequence is TGTGCCAGCAGTTTAAGGAGGGGTGGGGGTAGCACAGATACGCAGTATTTT.

This clonotype was picked up many times. The chain couples TRBV7-2 to TRBJ2-5, with D perhaps matching TRBD1 (6 bases). Germline V gene data show CDR1 as SGHTA and CDR2 as FQGNSA. V lost 1 base, J lost 5 bases, and 14 bases lay in between. This CDR3 comprises 15 residues. The CDR3 DNA sequence: TGTGCCAGCAGCTTAGATTCAGGGGCCTGGGAGACCCAGTACTTC. Amino acid sequence: CASSLDSGAWETQYF.

This clonotype was recorded many times. The V and J genes are TRBV12-3 or TRBV12-4 and TRBJ2-1, with 10 nucleotides matching TRBD2. Trimming at V came to 4 bases and at J to 4 bases, leaving 7 bases not matched to a gene. The CDR3 runs 16 residues. The CDR3 loop reads CASSWGLALGYNEQFF. The CDR3 DNA is TGTGCCAGCAGTTGGGGACTAGCGTTGGGGTACAATGAGCAGTTCTTC.

In its sample, this clonotype was seen many times. V usage is TRBV5-1 and J usage is TRBJ2-1; TRBD2 agrees at 14 bases. The germline V gene has CDR1 SGHRS and CDR2 YFSETQ. With V trimmed by 1 base and J by 6 bases, 6 bases remained unmatched. The CDR3 is 17 amino acids. As DNA, the CDR3 is TGCGCCAGCAGCTTGTACGCGGGACTAGCGGGGGTCAATGAGCAGTTCTTC. It yields the protein CASSLYAGLAGVNEQFF.

Notes on this clonotype: This may arise from a read error, as a much more abundant clone is one base away. J is TRBJ2-6 and V is TRBV11-1; the D is unclear. The CDR3 sequence is 19 residues long. CDR1 is SGHAT and CDR2 is FQDESV in the germline V gene (reference sequence). Trimming pared 4 bases from V and 3 bases from J, leaving 22 bases between. The CDR3 sequence is CASSSVLKGSAVGANVLTF. CDR3 bases: TGTGCCAGCAGCTCAGTCTTAAAGGGCTCGGCGGTTGGGGCCAACGTCCTGACTTTC.

This clonotype was detected a few times. J is TRBJ2-3 and V is TRBV6-1; 9 bases agree with TRBD2. The V gene's germline CDR1 is MNHNS and CDR2 SASEGT. This CDR3 is 15 amino acids long. V shed 6 bases, J shed 2 bases, and the junction held 6 bases outside the gene matches. The CDR3 sequence is CASRPSGVYTDTQYF. CDR3 DNA sequence: TGTGCCAGCAGGCCTAGCGGGGTCTACACAGATACGCAGTATTTT.

The table lists this clonotype with a few counts. V and J are TRBV2 and TRBJ2-1, with 12 bases identical to TRBD2. The trim removed 1 base at V and 5 bases at J, leaving 6 bases unmatched. The CDR3 runs 17 residues. Germline-derived CDR1 and CDR2 are SNHLY and FYNNEI. CDR3 sequence: CASSEGASGGADNEQFF. The CDR3 region has the DNA TGTGCCAGCAGTGAAGGGGCTAGCGGGGGGGCTGACAATGAGCAGTTCTTC.

This clonotype has only a few counts. The CDR3 nucleotides read TGTGCCAGCAGCCCACCCACGCCAACAGGGGGCAATGAGCAGTTCTTC. This encodes CASSPPTPTGGNEQFF. The rearrangement uses TRBV13 and TRBJ2-1, with 8 bases fitting TRBD1. V lost 5 bases to trimming and J lost 6 bases; unmatched junction nucleotides: 12. CDR1 PRHDT and CDR2 FYEKMQ come from the germline V gene (reference sequence). The CDR3 runs 16 residues.